This TCR beta chain appears in the sequencing data of a study of blood T cell repertoires in COVID-19. TCRdb's copy holds only in-frame clones and misses some; the assay was immunoSEQ multiplex PCR. The sample records about 25,000 clones, approximately 90% being singletons. V dropped 2 bases and J dropped 8 bases, with 16 bases sitting between them. CDR3 size: 15 residues. CDR1 and CDR2 from the germline V gene are MDHEN and SYDVKM. Specimen: peripheral blood. The V and J genes are TRBV28 and TRBJ2-1; D is uncertain. This TCR was recovered from a human donor with active COVID-19. The donor label of this sample is uncertain. CDR3: CASSLNSLLLDEQFF. The CDR3 nucleotides read TGTGCCAGCAGTTTAAATAGTCTATTGTTGGATGAGCAGTTCTTC.